One sample yielded the 30 T cell receptor beta chains listed below, sequenced in a study of regulatory T cells in long-lasting Graves disease. Time point noted: persistent/refractory GD, antithyroid drugs over 5 years with positive TRAb. Extracted RNA from PBMCs served as the source of the TCR library. TCR beta libraries were built with iRepertoire HTBI primers and Arm-PCR of CDR3 regions. TCRdb re-called the multiplex PCR reads with MiXCR, one entry per CDR3 protein. The data contain around 510,000 distinct CDR3 sequences, 20% of them singletons. The input for sequencing was peripheral blood mononuclear cells (PBMCs), taken when the disease was refractory, from a patient treated with antithyroid drugs. These receptors all come from a female donor with Graves disease.

The rearrangement links TRBV7-9 to TRBJ1-2; D is perhaps TRBD1 (5 bases). The CDR3 length is 14 residues. Trimming cost V 1 base and J 4 bases, with 10 bases left between them. Germline CDR1 SEHNR, CDR2 FQNEAQ (reference sequence). In nucleotides, the CDR3 is TGTGCCAGCAGCTTAGAGCGGGGCCTCTATGGCTACACCTTC. Its translation is CASSLERGLYGYTF.

The chain has TRBV12-3 or TRBV12-4 and TRBJ1-2; no reliable D call. This CDR3 spans 16 amino acids. The V and J ends lost 1 base and 2 bases respectively, with 14 bases between them. Written as DNA, the CDR3 is TGTGCCAGCAGTTTAGTGGTGAAGGTCATAAACTATGGCTACACCTTC. Protein product: CASSLVVKVINYGYTF.

The chain recombines TRBV7-9 with TRBJ2-5; 7 bases line up with TRBD2. After removal of 0 bases from V and 2 bases from J, the junction contained 9 bases not matched to a gene. The CDR3 totals 17 residues. The germline V gene encodes CDR1 SEHNR and CDR2 FQNEAQ (reference sequence). The CDR3 region is CASSLASSGELQETQYF. The CDR3 bases are TGTGCCAGCAGCTTAGCGTCTAGCGGAGAACTTCAAGAGACCCAGTACTTC.

The table lists this clonotype with many counts. The V and J genes are TRBV6-1 and TRBJ1-2; D gene uncertain. The V end was cut by 2 bases, the J end by 3 bases, with 4 bases between. Germline V CDR1 and CDR2: MNHNS, SASEGT. The CDR3 loop spans 12 amino acids. The CDR3 region has the DNA TGTGCCAGCAGTGAATATGACTATGGCTACACCTTC. Translation gives CASSEYDYGYTF.

This clonotype was picked up many times. The CDR3 here is CASRARPLPYGYTF. CDR3 DNA: TGTGCCAGCAGAGCAAGGCCGCTGCCCTATGGCTACACCTTC. This chain uses TRBV2 with TRBJ1-2, with D unresolved. Deletions cut 6 bases from V and 4 bases from J, with 15 bases between. CDR1 is SNHLY, CDR2 FYNNEI, per germline. The CDR3 is 14 amino acids.

This clonotype appeared many times. CDR3 bases: TGTGCCAGCATTAGACAAGCGGGAGCGTACGAGCAGTACTTC. Amino acids: CASIRQAGAYEQYF. This rearrangement joins TRBV7-2 to TRBJ2-7; 8 bases agree with TRBD2. Germline assignment: CDR1 SGHTA and CDR2 FQGNSA. CDR3 size: 14 residues. Trimming at V came to 7 bases and at J to 4 bases, leaving 9 bases not matched to a gene.

The J gene is TRBJ2-2, the V gene TRBV30; 7 bases are shared with TRBD2. V lost 3 bases and J lost 5; bases outside the gene matches: 9. The length of the CDR3 is 15 residues. Germline values: CDR1 GTSNPN, CDR2 SVGIG (reference sequence). CDR3 region: CAWRGLGPRTGELFF. In DNA, the CDR3 is TGTGCCTGGAGAGGACTAGGTCCGAGGACCGGGGAGCTGTTTTTT.

The chain carries TRBV10-3 and TRBJ1-1; D gene uncertain. Trimming took 8 bases from V and 4 from J, leaving 14 bases between them. This CDR3 region has 13 residues. Germline values: CDR1 ENHRY, CDR2 SYGVKD. This chain's CDR3 is CAIRPPGSTEAFF. The DNA of the CDR3 is TGTGCCATCCGCCCCCCGGGGTCCACTGAAGCTTTCTTT.

This clonotype occurred a few times. The chain recombines TRBV6-2 or TRBV6-3 with TRBJ2-7; unclear D gene. Germline CDR1 is MNHEY and CDR2 is SVGEGT. The CDR3 length is 16 residues. The V gene lost 2 bases and the J gene lost 2 bases, with 16 bases spanning the gap. In DNA, the CDR3 is TGTGCCAGCAGTTACCAGATAGGAAAACTCACCTACGAGCAGTACTTC. This encodes CASSYQIGKLTYEQYF.

In DNA, the CDR3 is TGTGCCAGCAGCTTAGAAGGAGGGGCAACTAATGAAAAACTGTTTTTT. Residues: CASSLEGGATNEKLFF. This chain uses TRBV11-2 with TRBJ1-4, with D possibly TRBD1 on 5 matching bases. Germline V gene data show CDR1 as SGHAT and CDR2 as FQNNGV. The CDR3 has 16 amino acids. V dropped 0 bases and J dropped 0 bases, with 8 bases sitting between them.

This clonotype has more than one count but fewer than ten. This chain joins TRBV5-4 and TRBJ1-1, with 8 bases lining up with TRBD1. Germline CDR1 is SGHNT and CDR2 is YYREEE (reference sequence). The CDR3 loop spans 14 amino acids. The ends lost 4 bases at V and 4 bases at J; junction bases unmatched: 6. The CDR3 nucleotides read TGTGCCAGCAGCAGGGACAGGCTCCCCACTGAAGCTTTCTTT. Encoded protein: CASSRDRLPTEAFF.

This clonotype was seen a few times. The conserved phenylalanine or tryptophan is not found at the CDR3 terminus, so this likely reflects a read error. The CDR3 region is CAEGLSSGANVLTL. The CDR3 nucleotides are TGTGCCGAAGGACTGTCCTCTGGGGCCAACGTCCTGACTCTC. The rearrangement joins TRBV7-9 to TRBJ2-6, with D maybe TRBD2 (5 bases). Trimming pared 11 bases from V and 0 bases from J, leaving 11 bases between. CDR1 and CDR2 (germline): SEHNR, FQNEAQ (reference sequence). This CDR3 spans 14 amino acids.

This clonotype was seen at least ten times. The chain links TRBV2 to TRBJ2-1, with D unclear. Trimming cost V 8 bases and J 1 base, with 9 bases left between them. The CDR3 loop spans 13 amino acids. Germline V gene sequence: CDR1 SNHLY, CDR2 FYNNEI. The CDR3 nucleotides read TGTGCCAGCCTAAGAGGATCCTACAATGAGCAGTTCTTC. The encoded protein is CASLRGSYNEQFF.

The chain uses TRBV29-1 and TRBJ2-1, with 7 bases fitting TRBD1. The trim removed 5 bases at V and 1 base at J, leaving 8 bases unmatched. Looked up from germline, CDR1 is SQVTM and CDR2 is ANQGSEA. This CDR3 spans 15 amino acids. The CDR3 nucleotides read TGCAGCGTTACAGCCAGACAGGGATCCTACAATGAGCAGTTCTTC. Its translation: CSVTARQGSYNEQFF.

This clonotype was found many times. The chain combines TRBV11-2 with TRBJ1-6, with 7 bases fitting TRBD1. Unmatched junction bases numbered 12, after V lost 5 bases and J lost 14 bases. CDR3 size: 14 residues. Germline values: CDR1 SGHAT, CDR2 FQNNGV. The CDR3 loop reads CASSPGGGVTTLHF. In DNA, the CDR3 is TGTGCCAGCAGCCCAGGAGGGGGCGTAACAACCCTCCACTTT.

Only a few counts were recorded for this clonotype. This chain connects TRBV25-1 to TRBJ2-2; the D is unclear. Germline V gene lookup returns CDR1 MGHDK and CDR2 SYGVNS. V was shortened by 4 bases and J by 6 bases, with 3 bases between the two germline ends. This CDR3 has 11 amino acids. The CDR3 loop is CASSVAGELFF. The CDR3 coding sequence is TGTGCCAGCAGTGTGGCCGGGGAGCTGTTTTTT.

This chain connects TRBV28 to TRBJ2-1, with 13 bases aligning to TRBD2. Looked up from germline, CDR1 is MDHEN and CDR2 is SYDVKM. Trimming took 6 bases from V and 7 from J; bases not matched to a gene: 9. The CDR3 has 16 residues. The CDR3 is CASRKPTSGRLNEQFF. CDR3 sequence (DNA): TGTGCCAGCAGGAAGCCGACTAGCGGGAGGTTGAATGAGCAGTTCTTC.

V and J are TRBV28 and TRBJ2-4; weak D call: TRBD2 (6 bases). Trimming pared 8 bases from V and 5 bases from J, leaving 16 bases between. The CDR3 extends over 14 amino acids. Germline lookup yields CDR1 MDHEN and CDR2 SYDVKM. The CDR3 loop is CASQFGGPENIQYF. The CDR3 region has the DNA TGTGCCAGCCAGTTTGGAGGGCCGGAAAACATTCAGTACTTC.

This clonotype appeared a few times. The chain links TRBV5-6 to TRBJ1-1, with D unclear. V shed 0 bases and J shed 0 bases, with 6 bases lying between them. The CDR3 sequence is 14 residues long. Germline loops: CDR1 SGHDT, CDR2 YYEEEE. CDR3 loop: CASSLVSVNTEAFF. CDR3 coding DNA: TGTGCCAGCAGCTTGGTGTCAGTGAACACTGAAGCTTTCTTT.

This clonotype appeared many times. The V gene is TRBV11-3, the J gene TRBJ2-7, with D possibly being TRBD1 (6 bases). Germline CDR1 is SGHNT and CDR2 is YENEEA. The CDR3 spans 15 residues. V was cut by 5 bases and J by 6 bases, with 20 bases left in between. DNA for the CDR3: TGTGCCAGCAGCCCCCAGTCCGGACAGCATACCGAGCAGTACTTC. The encoded protein is CASSPQSGQHTEQYF.

There are many counts of this clonotype. The rearrangement joins TRBV4-1 to TRBJ2-5; no clear D. The CDR3 spans 15 residues. Germline-derived CDR1 and CDR2 are MGHRA and YSYEKL. Trimming stripped 1 base from V and 5 bases from J, with 14 bases between. CDR3 loop: CASSQVAAQLETQYF. CDR3 nucleotide sequence: TGCGCCAGCAGCCAAGTCGCCGCTCAGTTGGAGACCCAGTACTTC.

This clonotype was detected a few times. The chain couples TRBV4-1 to TRBJ2-7; D perhaps matches TRBD1 (6 bases). Germline CDR1 and CDR2: MGHRA and YSYEKL. V lost 8 bases and J lost 7, with 12 bases in between. This CDR3 is built from 11 residues. CDR3 bases: TGCGCCAGCCGTGAGGGGACAGAGCAGTACTTC. Amino acid sequence: CASREGTEQYF.

This clonotype was counted a few times. V usage is TRBV6-1 and J usage is TRBJ1-2; 8 bases map to TRBD1. The CDR3 contains 15 residues. Trimming removed 5 bases from V and 5 bases from J; junction bases left unmatched: 10. The germline CDR1 and CDR2 sequences are MNHNS and SASEGT. The CDR3 sequence: CASSPLRDRSYGYTF. CDR3 bases: TGTGCCAGCAGTCCACTCCGGGACAGGTCTTATGGCTACACCTTC.

The V call is TRBV3-1, the J call TRBJ1-4; D is perhaps TRBD1 (6 bases). Trimming removed 4 bases from V and 8 bases from J, with 14 bases in between. The CDR3 is 14 residues long. Germline assignment: CDR1 LGHDT and CDR2 YNNKEL (reference sequence). CDR3 sequence reads: CASSLGGAREKLFF. CDR3 coding DNA: TGTGCCAGCAGCCTTGGGGGCGCTAGGGAAAAACTGTTTTTT.

This clonotype was found many times. The chain links TRBV18 to TRBJ1-2; TRBD1 matches at 11 bases. J gave up 6 bases and V 4 bases, and 4 bases lay outside the gene matches. CDR3 length: 14 residues. Germline V gene data show CDR1 as KGHSH and CDR2 as LQKENI. The CDR3 is CASSRDRGIHGYTF. CDR3 bases: TGTGCCAGCTCACGGGACAGGGGGATCCATGGCTACACCTTC.

This clonotype occurred once. The chain employs TRBV28 and TRBJ2-1, with a possible D match to TRBD2 (6 bases). CDR1 and CDR2 from the germline V gene are MDHEN and SYDVKM. The CDR3 covers 13 residues. Trimming cost V 3 bases and J 8 bases, with 11 bases left between them. CDR3 coding DNA: TGTGCCAGCAGTTTTAGGGCGGGACATGAGCAGTTCTTC. Amino acid sequence: CASSFRAGHEQFF.

This clonotype was counted only a few times. The chain recombines TRBV6-1 with TRBJ2-7; TRBD1 is a possible D gene (6 bases). CDR1 and CDR2 from the germline V gene are MNHNS and SASEGT. V lost 6 bases, J lost 3 bases, and 12 bases lay in between. This CDR3 has 13 amino acids. As DNA, the CDR3 is TGTGCCAGCAGACCACAGGGACACTACGAGCAGTACTTC. Translating it yields CASRPQGHYEQYF.

The chain is built from TRBV12-3 or TRBV12-4 and TRBJ1-4, with 7 bases that match TRBD1. CDR3 size: 14 residues. V lost 6 bases, J lost 8 bases, and 9 bases stayed unmatched. The CDR3: CASRPDRLGEKLFF. CDR3 bases: TGTGCCAGCAGACCGGACAGGTTGGGCGAAAAACTGTTTTTT.

This clonotype was observed many times. The V and J genes are TRBV6-1 and TRBJ1-1; 7 bases fit TRBD1. Trimming took 7 bases from V and 2 from J; bases not matched to a gene: 4. CDR1 is MNHNS, CDR2 SASEGT, per germline. The CDR3 has 13 amino acids. CDR3 in amino acids: CASNEGGNTEAFF. In nucleotides, the CDR3 is TGTGCCAGCAACGAAGGGGGCAACACTGAAGCTTTCTTT.

This clonotype occurred a few times. This chain links TRBV6-1 with TRBJ1-2, with TRBD1 matching over 8 bases. The V and J ends lost 5 bases and 4 bases, in that order; junction bases with no gene match: 6. Germline-derived CDR1 and CDR2 are MNHNS and SASEGT. The CDR3 loop spans 14 amino acids. CDR3 sequence reads: CASSSGQGFYGYTF. In nucleotides, the CDR3 is TGTGCCAGCAGTAGTGGACAGGGCTTCTATGGCTACACCTTC.